The next 28 T cell receptor beta chains were all read from a single sample in a study of CD8 T cells in Susac syndrome. Random hexamers were used to reverse transcribe an amount of roughly 0.45 to 1 ug RNA. TCRdb re-called the immunoSEQ multiplex PCR reads through MiXCR, storing one row per CDR3 protein. The sample includes about 200,000 distinct CDR3 sequences, about 95% of them seen just once. The sample taken for sequencing was CD4+ T cells from PBMCs. Receptor source: a human donor with multiple sclerosis.

The genes are TRBV7-3 and TRBJ2-2, with 8 bases matching TRBD2. Trimming at V came to 5 bases and at J to 9 bases, leaving 17 bases not matched to a gene. The germline CDR1 and CDR2 sequences are SGHTA and FQGTGA. This CDR3 is built from 17 residues. The CDR3 here is CASSPNSLAGGNRELFF. The CDR3 coding sequence is TGTGCCAGCAGCCCCAACTCGCTAGCGGGTGGGAACCGGGAGCTGTTTTTT. Variable domain in full (rest from reference TRBV7-3 and TRBJ2-2): GAGVSQTPSNKVTEKGKYVELRCDPISGHTALYWYRQSLGQGPEFLIYFQGTGAADDSGLPNDRFFAVRPEGSVSTLKIQRTERGDSAVYLCASSPNSLAGGNRELFFGEGSRLTVL.

This chain joins TRBV20-1 and TRBJ2-1, with 8 bases that match TRBD2. The CDR3 runs 15 residues. The V segment lost 5 bases and the J segment 7 bases; nucleotides outside the gene matches: 13. Germline V CDR1 and CDR2: DFQATT, SNEGSKA (reference sequence). DNA for the CDR3: TGCAGTGCTCCGCCTCCCCGCGGCGGGGGGAATGAGCAGTTCTTC. It specifies CSAPPPRGGGNEQFF.

V and J are TRBV24-1 and TRBJ2-1; D remains unclear. This CDR3 has 16 amino acids. V was cut by 5 bases and J by 0 bases, with 13 bases left in between. The germline V gene has CDR1 KGHDR and CDR2 SFDVKD. The CDR3 DNA sequence: TGTGCCACCAGTGGGGCCTCCACCAACTCCTACAATGAGCAGTTCTTC. This codes for CATSGASTNSYNEQFF.

The rearrangement links TRBV6-5 to TRBJ2-7, with TRBD1 matching 8 bases. The CDR3 has 16 amino acids. CDR1 and CDR2 (germline): MNHEY, SVGAGI. With V trimmed by 0 bases and J by 2 bases, 6 bases remained unmatched. CDR3 sequence (DNA): TGTGCCAGCAGTTACTCGAGTTGGACAGGGCCCTACGAGCAGTACTTC. Translation gives CASSYSSWTGPYEQYF.

This clonotype was seen a single time. The gene calls are TRBV5-1 and TRBJ2-4, with 7 bases identical to TRBD1. The CDR3 is 16 amino acids. The V gene end was trimmed by 2 bases and the J gene end by 0 bases; junction bases not matched to a gene: 5. From germline, CDR1 is SGHRS and CDR2 YFSETQ. The CDR3 DNA reads TGCGCCAGCAGCTTACAGGGGATACTAGCCAAAAACATTCAGTACTTC. This codes for CASSLQGILAKNIQYF.

The V call is TRBV29-1, the J call TRBJ2-3; weak D call: TRBD2 (6 bases). The V end was cut by 1 base, the J end by 1 base, with 18 bases between. The CDR3 spans 17 residues. The germline V gene has CDR1 SQVTM and CDR2 ANQGSEA. DNA of the CDR3: TGCAGCGTTGAAGTAGCCTCCTTGCGGGGCCGCACAGATACGCAGTATTTT. This gives the protein CSVEVASLRGRTDTQYF.

The genes are TRBV30 and TRBJ2-7, with no clear D. Germline loops: CDR1 GTSNPN, CDR2 SVGIG (reference sequence). CDR3 length: 11 residues. CDR3 loop: CVVRNPYEQYF. The CDR3 DNA sequence: TGTGTCGTCCGAAATCCCTACGAGCAGTACTTC.

In nucleotides, the CDR3 is TGCGCCAGCAGCTTCGGGACTAGCGGGATAGAGACCCAGTACTTC. It specifies CASSFGTSGIETQYF. The chain couples TRBV5-1 to TRBJ2-5; TRBD2 matches 13 bases. CDR3 length equals 15 residues. Losses at the gene ends were 2 bases for V and 4 bases for J; bases not matched to a gene: 2. From germline, CDR1 is SGHRS and CDR2 YFSETQ.

In its sample, this clonotype was seen once. V usage is TRBV7-2 and J usage is TRBJ2-1; D unclear. Germline assignment: CDR1 SGHTA and CDR2 FQGNSA. The CDR3 covers 15 residues. V lost 5 bases, J lost 0 bases, and 11 bases lay in between. CDR3 DNA sequence: TGTGCCAGCAGCCCCGACTCCAGCTCCTACAATGAGCAGTTCTTC. It encodes CASSPDSSSYNEQFF.

The chain has TRBV12-3 or TRBV12-4 and TRBJ2-5, with 9 bases fitting TRBD1. V lost 6 bases, J lost 3 bases, and 2 bases stayed unmatched. The CDR3 is 13 residues long. The CDR3 sequence is CASSGQGKETQYF. CDR3 nucleotides: TGTGCCAGCAGCGGACAGGGGAAAGAGACCCAGTACTTC.

The chain links TRBV6-6 to TRBJ2-7, with a possible D match to TRBD1 (6 bases). The CDR3 is 13 residues long. Germline V gene sequence: CDR1 MNHNY, CDR2 SVGAGI (reference sequence). V was shortened by 2 bases and J by 4 bases, with 9 bases between the two germline ends. CDR3 DNA sequence: TGTGCCAGCAGTTACCCGACAGGATACGAGCAGTACTTC. Translated: CASSYPTGYEQYF.

This clonotype was picked up one time. The V call is TRBV2, the J call TRBJ2-1; a possible D gene is TRBD2 (5 bases). This CDR3 is 13 amino acids long. Trimming cost V 6 bases and J 2 bases, with 8 bases left between them. Per the germline V gene, CDR1 is SNHLY and CDR2 is FYNNEI. CDR3 coding DNA: TGTGCCAGCAGCCCGCGGGCCTACAATGAGCAGTTCTTC. It is translated as CASSPRAYNEQFF.

The chain employs TRBV20-1 and TRBJ1-4; the match to TRBD1 covers 9 bases. CDR3 length equals 12 residues. Germline V gene data show CDR1 as DFQATT and CDR2 as SNEGSKA (reference sequence). The V gene end was trimmed by 5 bases and the J gene end by 8 bases; junction bases not matched to a gene: 3. CDR3 sequence reads: CSARDREEKLFF. The CDR3 coding sequence is TGCAGTGCTCGGGACAGGGAAGAAAAACTGTTTTTT.

The V and J genes are TRBV5-1 and TRBJ1-1; the D gene is possibly TRBD1 (5 bases). V gave up 3 bases and J gave up 1 base, with 10 bases separating them. Looked up from germline, CDR1 is SGHRS and CDR2 is YFSETQ. The CDR3 contains 14 residues. The CDR3 loop is CASSYLGENTEAFF. CDR3 nucleotide sequence: TGCGCCAGCAGCTACTTGGGGGAGAACACTGAAGCTTTCTTT.

The chain has TRBV2 and TRBJ2-3; 10 bases line up with TRBD2. CDR3 size: 15 residues. V shed 7 bases and J 10 bases; nucleotides not matched to a gene: 14. Germline CDR1 reads SNHLY; CDR2 reads FYNNEI. CDR3 in DNA: TGTGCCAGCAAGCTAGCGGGAGTGGGGTTTGAATCGCAGTATTTT. Protein product: CASKLAGVGFESQYF.

The chain combines TRBV3-1 with TRBJ2-3; the D is unclear. CDR1 and CDR2 from the germline V gene are LGHDT and YNNKEL (reference sequence). V lost 0 bases, J lost 8 bases, and 9 bases lay in between. The CDR3 sequence is 13 residues long. The CDR3: CASSQESPSTQYF. CDR3 coding DNA: TGTGCCAGCAGCCAAGAGTCCCCCTCTACGCAGTATTTT.

This rearrangement joins TRBV5-1 to TRBJ1-2; perhaps TRBD1 as D (6 bases). CDR1 SGHRS and CDR2 YFSETQ come from the germline V gene. V shed 2 bases and J shed 12 bases, with 14 bases lying between them. The CDR3 covers 12 residues. The CDR3 protein is CASSFNSGANTF. For the CDR3, the DNA is TGCGCCAGCAGCTTTAACTCGGGGGCGAACACCTTC.

J is TRBJ2-3 and V is TRBV30; tentatively, D is TRBD2 (5 bases). CDR3 size: 12 residues. The ends were cut back, 5 bases at V and 14 bases at J, with 20 bases in the middle. Germline CDR1 is GTSNPN and CDR2 is SVGIG (reference sequence). In nucleotides, the CDR3 is TGTGCCTGGGCAGCCTGGGAGCGGCCCCCGTATTTT. This encodes CAWAAWERPPYF.

This clonotype has a handful of counts. The V call is TRBV7-6, the J call TRBJ2-7; D could derive from TRBD1 or TRBD2 (5 bases each). The CDR3 contains 13 residues. The ends were cut back, 4 bases at V and 0 bases at J, with 7 bases in the middle. Per germline, CDR1 SGHVS and CDR2 FNYEAQ. As DNA, the CDR3 is TGTGCCAGCAGCTCAGGGAGCTCCTACGAGCAGTACTTC. Its protein is CASSSGSSYEQYF.

This clonotype was seen just once. The chain is built from TRBV29-1 and TRBJ2-3, with TRBD2 as a possible D gene (5 bases). The CDR3 is 15 residues long. V was shortened by 7 bases and J by 0 bases, with 17 bases between the two germline ends. Germline V gives CDR1 SQVTM, CDR2 ANQGSEA. CDR3: CSAGTARASTDTQYF. The CDR3 nucleotides are TGCAGCGCGGGAACTGCGCGAGCTAGCACAGATACGCAGTATTTT.

This chain links TRBV6-5 with TRBJ2-1, with TRBD2 matching 13 bases. This CDR3 is built from 15 residues. CDR1 is MNHEY and CDR2 is SVGAGI in the germline V gene. V lost 6 bases and J lost 7; bases outside the gene matches: 6. The CDR3 region has the DNA TGTGCCAGCAGAGGACTAGCGGGAGTTGGTAATGAGCAGTTCTTC. Translating gives CASRGLAGVGNEQFF.

This clonotype appeared a single time. The chain carries TRBV12-3 or TRBV12-4 and TRBJ1-2; 8 nucleotides line up with TRBD1. This CDR3 has 15 residues. V lost 5 bases and J lost 12; bases outside the gene matches: 17. CDR3 DNA: TGTGCCAGCAGTGTCCTCGGGACAGGCGCAACTGGGCACACCTTC. This gives the protein CASSVLGTGATGHTF.

The gene calls are TRBV30 and TRBJ2-1; possibly TRBD2 for D (5 bases). Germline V gene lookup returns CDR1 GTSNPN and CDR2 SVGIG (reference sequence). This CDR3 region has 13 residues. V lost 4 bases, J lost 7 bases, and 14 bases lay in between. CDR3 sequence reads: CAWTPGVVNEQFF. DNA for the CDR3: TGTGCCTGGACCCCCGGGGTCGTGAATGAGCAGTTCTTC. Variable domain in full (rest from reference TRBV30 and TRBJ2-1): SQTIHQWPATLVQPVGSPLSLECTVEGTSNPNLYWYRQAAGRGLQLLFYSVGIGQISSEVPQNLSASRPQDRQFILSSKKLLLSDSGFYLCAWTPGVVNEQFFGPGTRLTVL.

V and J are TRBV19 and TRBJ2-3; a weak D match, TRBD2 (5 bases). CDR3 length: 14 residues. Germline lookup yields CDR1 LNHDA and CDR2 SQIVND (reference sequence). Trimming took off 6 bases at V and 1 base at J, with 11 bases between the two ends. CDR3 nucleotides: TGTGCCAGTAGCACCGTCGGGGGCACAGATACGCAGTATTTT. Translating it yields CASSTVGGTDTQYF.

The chain has TRBV9 and TRBJ2-1; D ambiguous. Trimming stripped 4 bases from V and 0 bases from J, with 14 bases between. The CDR3 contains 16 residues. Germline V gene data show CDR1 as SGDLS and CDR2 as YYNGEE. The CDR3 DNA follows: TGTGCCAGCAGCCCTATAGCCGGATCCTCCTACAATGAGCAGTTCTTC. It specifies CASSPIAGSSYNEQFF.

The genes are TRBV20-1 and TRBJ2-1; weak D call: TRBD2 (6 bases). This CDR3 has 14 residues. Germline V CDR1 and CDR2: DFQATT, SNEGSKA (reference sequence). The ends were cut back, 1 base at V and 4 bases at J, with 11 bases in the middle. CDR3 sequence (DNA): TGCAGTGCTAGAGGCGCTAGCGCTTACAATGAGCAGTTCTTC. It is translated as CSARGASAYNEQFF.

The V and J genes are TRBV29-1 and TRBJ1-2; D is uncertain. CDR1 and CDR2 from the germline V gene are SQVTM and ANQGSEA. The ends were cut back, 3 bases at V and 4 bases at J, with 9 bases in the middle. CDR3 length: 12 amino acids. The CDR3 reads CSVDLVGYGYTF. DNA of the CDR3: TGCAGCGTTGATCTGGTAGGCTATGGCTACACCTTC.

This rearrangement joins TRBV20-1 to TRBJ1-1, with D possibly being TRBD1 (5 bases). V was shortened by 5 bases and J by 0 bases, with 19 bases between the two germline ends. Germline V CDR1 and CDR2: DFQATT, SNEGSKA (reference sequence). The CDR3 loop spans 16 amino acids. This chain's CDR3 is CSAARARDWVNTEAFF. In DNA form, the CDR3 reads TGCAGTGCTGCCAGGGCCAGAGACTGGGTGAACACTGAAGCTTTCTTT.